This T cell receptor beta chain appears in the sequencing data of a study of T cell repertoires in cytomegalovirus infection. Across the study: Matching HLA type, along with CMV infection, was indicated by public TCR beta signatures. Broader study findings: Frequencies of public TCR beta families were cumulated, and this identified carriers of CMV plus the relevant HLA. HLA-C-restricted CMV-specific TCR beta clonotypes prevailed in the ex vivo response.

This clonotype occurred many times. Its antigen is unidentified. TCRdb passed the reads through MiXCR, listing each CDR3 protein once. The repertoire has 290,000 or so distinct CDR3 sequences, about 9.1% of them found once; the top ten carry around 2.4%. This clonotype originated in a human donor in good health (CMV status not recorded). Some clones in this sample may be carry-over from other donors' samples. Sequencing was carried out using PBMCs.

The CDR3 sequence: CASSTATEQFF. The CDR3 DNA reads as TGTGCCAGCAGTACGGCGACTGAGCAGTTCTTC. The chain couples TRBV6-6 to TRBJ2-1; D is unresolved. This CDR3 is 11 amino acids long. Between the trimmed V and J ends, which lost 5 bases and 9 bases, there was a span of 8 bases. The germline gives CDR1 MNHNY, CDR2 SVGAGI (reference sequence).